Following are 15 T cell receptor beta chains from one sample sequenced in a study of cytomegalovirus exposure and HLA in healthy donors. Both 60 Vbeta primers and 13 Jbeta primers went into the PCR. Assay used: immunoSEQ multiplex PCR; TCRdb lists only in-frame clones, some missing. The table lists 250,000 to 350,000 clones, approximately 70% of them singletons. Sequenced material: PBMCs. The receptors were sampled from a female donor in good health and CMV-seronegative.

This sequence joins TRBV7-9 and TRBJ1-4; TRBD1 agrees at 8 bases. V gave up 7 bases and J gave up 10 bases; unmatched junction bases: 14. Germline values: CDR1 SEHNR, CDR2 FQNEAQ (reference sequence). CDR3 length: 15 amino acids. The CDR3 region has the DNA TGTGCCAGCAACCCCGGCCGACAGGGGACGACAAAACTGTTTTTT. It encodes CASNPGRQGTTKLFF.

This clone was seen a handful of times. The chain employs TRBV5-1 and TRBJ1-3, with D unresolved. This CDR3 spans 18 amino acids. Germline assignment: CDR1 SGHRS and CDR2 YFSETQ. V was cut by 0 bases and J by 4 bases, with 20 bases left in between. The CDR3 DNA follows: TGCGCCAGCAGCTTGGAATTTGGAGTTCGGGAGCCCGGAAACACCATATATTTT. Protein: CASSLEFGVREPGNTIYF.

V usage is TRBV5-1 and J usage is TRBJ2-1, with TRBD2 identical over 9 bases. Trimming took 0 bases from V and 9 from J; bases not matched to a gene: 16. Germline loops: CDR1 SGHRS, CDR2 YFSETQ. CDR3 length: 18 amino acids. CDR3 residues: CASSLGRSVVAGEGEQFF. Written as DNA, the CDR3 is TGCGCCAGCAGCTTGGGGCGATCGGTAGTAGCGGGAGAGGGTGAGCAGTTCTTC.

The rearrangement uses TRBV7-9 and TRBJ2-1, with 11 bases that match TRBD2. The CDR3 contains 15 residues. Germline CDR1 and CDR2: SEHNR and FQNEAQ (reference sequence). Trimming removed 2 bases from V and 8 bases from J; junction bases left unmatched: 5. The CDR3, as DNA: TGTGCCAGCAGCTTACTAGCGGGAGGTTACTATGAGCAGTTCTTC. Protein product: CASSLLAGGYYEQFF.

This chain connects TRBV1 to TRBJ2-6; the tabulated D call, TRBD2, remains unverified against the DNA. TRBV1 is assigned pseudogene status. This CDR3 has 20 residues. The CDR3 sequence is CTSSLYGVQREFSGANVLTF. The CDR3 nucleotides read TGCACCAGCAGCCTCTATGGGGTCCAGCGGGAGTTCTCTGGGGCCAACGTCCTGACTTTC.

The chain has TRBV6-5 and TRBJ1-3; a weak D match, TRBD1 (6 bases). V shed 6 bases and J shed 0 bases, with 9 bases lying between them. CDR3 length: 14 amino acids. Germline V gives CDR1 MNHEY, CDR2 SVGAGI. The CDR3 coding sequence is TGTGCCAGCAGGGCACAGGGCTCTGGAAACACCATATATTTT. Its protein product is CASRAQGSGNTIYF.

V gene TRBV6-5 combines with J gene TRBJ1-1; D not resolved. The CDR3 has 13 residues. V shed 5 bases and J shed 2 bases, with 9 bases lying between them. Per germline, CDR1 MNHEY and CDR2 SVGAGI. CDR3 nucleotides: TGTGCCAGCAGTGAGACGGGTAACACTGAAGCTTTCTTT. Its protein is CASSETGNTEAFF.

CDR3 nucleotide sequence: TGTGCCAGCAGCCGAGCAGGGATCAACTACGAGCAGTACTTC. This translates into CASSRAGINYEQYF. The genes are TRBV7-9 and TRBJ2-7; the D gene is possibly TRBD1 (5 bases). Trimming took off 5 bases at V and 3 bases at J, with 14 bases between the two ends. The CDR3 is made up of 14 amino acids. Germline CDR1 SEHNR, CDR2 FQNEAQ (reference sequence). Full variable domain (outside the CDR3, taken from reference TRBV7-9 and TRBJ2-7): DTGVSQNPRHKITKRGQNVTFRCDPISEHNRLYWYRQTLGQGPEFLTYFQNEAQLEKSRLLSDRFSAERPKGSFSTLEIQRTEQGDSAMYLCASSRAGINYEQYFGPGTRLTVT.

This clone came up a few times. CDR3 nucleotides: TGTGCCAGCACAGGCCACCGTATAACCGGGACAGGGATTTACGAGCAGTACTTC. Protein sequence: CASTGHRITGTGIYEQYF. This chain connects TRBV28 to TRBJ2-7; TRBD1 agrees at 9 bases. Trimming took 7 bases from V and 4 from J; bases not matched to a gene: 20. The CDR3 spans 18 residues. Looked up from germline, CDR1 is MDHEN and CDR2 is SYDVKM.

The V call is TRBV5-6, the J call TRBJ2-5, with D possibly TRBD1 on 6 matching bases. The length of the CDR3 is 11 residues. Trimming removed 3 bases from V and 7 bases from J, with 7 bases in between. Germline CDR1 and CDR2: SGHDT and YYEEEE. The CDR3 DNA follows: TGTGCCAGCAGCTCGACAGGGACCCAGTACTTC. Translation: CASSSTGTQYF.

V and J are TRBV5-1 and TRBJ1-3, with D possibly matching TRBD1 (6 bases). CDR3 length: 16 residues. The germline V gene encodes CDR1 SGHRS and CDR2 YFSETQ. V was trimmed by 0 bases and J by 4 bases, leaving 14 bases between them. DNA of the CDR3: TGCGCCAGCAGCTTGGAGGGGGTACCGGGCGGAAACACCATATATTTT. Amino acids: CASSLEGVPGGNTIYF.

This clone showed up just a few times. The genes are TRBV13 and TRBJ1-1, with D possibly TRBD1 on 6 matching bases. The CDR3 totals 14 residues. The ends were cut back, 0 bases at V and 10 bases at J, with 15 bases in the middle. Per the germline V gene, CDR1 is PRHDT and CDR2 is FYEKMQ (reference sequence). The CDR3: CASSLGRGHSGAFF. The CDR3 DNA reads TGTGCCAGCAGCTTAGGCCGGGGACATTCGGGAGCTTTCTTT.

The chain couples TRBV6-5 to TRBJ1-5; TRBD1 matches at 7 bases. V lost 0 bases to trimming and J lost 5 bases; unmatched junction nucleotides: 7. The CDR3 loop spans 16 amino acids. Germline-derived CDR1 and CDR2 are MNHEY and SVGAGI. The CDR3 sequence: CASSYSKGAIDQPQHF. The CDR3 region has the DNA TGTGCCAGCAGTTACTCGAAGGGGGCGATCGATCAGCCCCAGCATTTT.

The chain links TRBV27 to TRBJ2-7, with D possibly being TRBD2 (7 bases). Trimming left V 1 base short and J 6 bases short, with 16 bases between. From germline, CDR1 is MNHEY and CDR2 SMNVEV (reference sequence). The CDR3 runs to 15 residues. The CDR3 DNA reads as TGTGCCAGCAGTTTATGGGGGGGCGTGGTGGGCGAGCAGTACTTC. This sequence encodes CASSLWGGVVGEQYF.

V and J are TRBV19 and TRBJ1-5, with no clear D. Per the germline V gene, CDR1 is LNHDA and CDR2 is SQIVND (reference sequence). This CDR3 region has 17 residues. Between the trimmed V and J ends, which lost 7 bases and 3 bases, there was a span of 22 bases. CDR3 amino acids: CASTPVGGKKVNQPQHF. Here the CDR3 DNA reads TGTGCCAGTACCCCCGTCGGAGGGAAGAAAGTCAATCAGCCCCAGCATTTT.